Below, 20 T cell receptor beta chains from the same sample are listed, as sequenced in a study of T cell responses to AZD1222 COVID-19 vaccine. Data came from immunoSEQ multiplex PCR; TCRdb stores just in-frame clones and leaves some out. Found here are 250,000 to 300,000 clones, almost 95% of them singletons; the top ten hold around 0.6%. The input for sequencing was peripheral blood, taken 28 days after the second AZD1222 dose. Receptors originate from an adult who received the AZD1222 COVID-19 vaccine.

The V call is TRBV5-1, the J call TRBJ2-2; TRBD2 aligns across 12 bases. This CDR3 contains 19 residues. The V gene end was trimmed by 1 base and the J gene end by 5 bases; junction bases not matched to a gene: 12. Germline values: CDR1 SGHRS, CDR2 YFSETQ. This CDR3 is CASSLSLAGGAGRTGELFF. CDR3 DNA: TGCGCCAGCAGCTTGTCCCTAGCGGGAGGGGCCGGGAGGACCGGGGAGCTGTTTTTT.

The rearrangement joins TRBV28 to TRBJ1-6; D is ambiguous. Germline V gives CDR1 MDHEN, CDR2 SYDVKM. Trimming pared 7 bases from V and 10 bases from J, leaving 17 bases between. CDR3 length: 14 amino acids. In nucleotides, the CDR3 is TGTGCCAGCACCACTATGGGGTTTAGGTCACCCCTCCACTTT. Amino acid sequence: CASTTMGFRSPLHF.

The chain is built from TRBV5-1 and TRBJ2-7; D is possibly TRBD2 (5 bases). Germline loops: CDR1 SGHRS, CDR2 YFSETQ. This CDR3 is built from 15 residues. Trimming shortened V by 0 bases and J by 4 bases, and 14 bases separated the two germline ends. The DNA for the CDR3 is TGCGCCAGCAGCTTGGGGCCTCCCCCGGGGTACGAGCAGTACTTC. This sequence encodes CASSLGPPPGYEQYF. The full variable domain, rest sourced from reference TRBV5-1 and TRBJ2-7, is KAGVTQTPRYLIKTRGQQVTLSCSPISGHRSVSWYQQTPGQGLQFLFEYFSETQRNKGNFPGRFSGRQFSNSRSEMNVSTLELGDSALYLCASSLGPPPGYEQYFGPGTRLTVT.

The chain is built from TRBV7-2 and TRBJ1-1, with D possibly TRBD1 on 6 matching bases. V gave up 7 bases and J gave up 11 bases, with 20 bases separating them. This CDR3 spans 13 amino acids. Germline V gives CDR1 SGHTA, CDR2 FQGNSA. The CDR3 protein is CASTVNRVVGAFF. CDR3 bases: TGTGCCAGCACCGTCAACAGGGTTGTGGGGGCTTTCTTT.

The J gene is TRBJ1-2, the V gene TRBV2; tentative D call: TRBD1 (5 bases). This CDR3 has 12 amino acids. Between the trimmed V and J ends, which lost 5 bases and 5 bases, there was a span of 9 bases. From germline, CDR1 is SNHLY and CDR2 FYNNEI. The CDR3 DNA is TGTGCCAGCAGTCAGGAGGGGTATGGCTACACCTTC. As protein: CASSQEGYGYTF.

CDR3 residues: CASSLALAGEETQYF. DNA for the CDR3: TGTGCCAGCAGCTTAGCTCTAGCGGGAGAAGAGACCCAGTACTTC. The chain employs TRBV7-9 and TRBJ2-5; the match to TRBD2 covers 10 bases. The CDR3 covers 15 residues. CDR1 and CDR2 from the germline V gene are SEHNR and FQNEAQ (reference sequence). V shed 0 bases, J shed 3 bases, and the junction held 1 base outside the gene matches.

The chain uses TRBV5-4 and TRBJ2-2; weak D call: TRBD2 (6 bases). CDR3 size: 14 residues. Germline-derived CDR1 and CDR2 are SGHNT and YYREEE (reference sequence). V shed 0 bases and J shed 10 bases, with 13 bases lying between them. In nucleotides, the CDR3 is TGTGCCAGCAGCTTGGGAGGAGGGGCGCAGGAGCTGTTTTTT. Protein sequence: CASSLGGGAQELFF.

The rearrangement joins TRBV6-5 to TRBJ2-7; TRBD1 or TRBD2 may be the D gene (5 bases each). The CDR3 has 14 amino acids. Germline V lookup: CDR1 MNHEY, CDR2 SVGAGI. Trimming stripped 6 bases from V and 4 bases from J, with 16 bases between. CDR3 region: CASRRPGPNYEQYF. CDR3 bases: TGTGCCAGCAGACGGCCGGGACCTAATTACGAGCAGTACTTC.

V gene TRBV18 combines with J gene TRBJ2-7; D possibly matches TRBD1 or TRBD2 (5 bases each). V lost 3 bases, J lost 2 bases, and 14 bases lay in between. CDR1 KGHSH and CDR2 LQKENI come from the germline V gene. This CDR3 has 15 residues. In nucleotides, the CDR3 is TGTGCCAGCTCACCGGGAGCTGACAGAGCCTACGAGCAGTACTTC. The encoded protein is CASSPGADRAYEQYF.

The rearrangement joins TRBV29-1 to TRBJ1-1; D is unresolved. Germline assignment: CDR1 SQVTM and CDR2 ANQGSEA. The CDR3 is 13 amino acids. The V end was cut by 5 bases, the J end by 1 base, with 11 bases between. CDR3 in DNA: TGCAGCGTTTATAAGAAGGGGAACACTGAAGCTTTCTTT. This encodes CSVYKKGNTEAFF. Full variable domain (rest looked up from reference TRBV29-1 and TRBJ1-1): SAVISQKPSRDICQRGTSLTIQCQVDSQVTMMFWYRQQPGQSLTLIATANQGSEATYESGFVIDKFPISRPNLTFSTLTVSNMSPEDSSIYLCSVYKKGNTEAFFGQGTRLTVV.

This clone turned up a few times. The rearrangement joins TRBV10-3 to TRBJ1-2, with D maybe TRBD1 (5 bases). The ends were cut back, 3 bases at V and 5 bases at J, with 16 bases in the middle. Germline CDR1 reads ENHRY; CDR2 reads SYGVKD. The CDR3 is made up of 15 amino acids. CDR3 amino acids: CAISEDGGEGYGYTF. The DNA for the CDR3 is TGTGCCATCAGTGAAGATGGGGGGGAGGGATATGGCTACACCTTC.

The chain is built from TRBV5-6 and TRBJ1-1; 8 bases are a match to TRBD1. The CDR3 loop spans 14 amino acids. The V segment lost 2 bases and the J segment 5 bases; nucleotides outside the gene matches: 5. Germline V gene sequence: CDR1 SGHDT, CDR2 YYEEEE. The CDR3 loop reads CASSFRGRETEAFF. The CDR3 coding sequence is TGTGCCAGCAGCTTCAGGGGGCGAGAGACTGAAGCTTTCTTT.

This chain uses TRBV6-5 with TRBJ2-2; 7 bases match TRBD2. V gave up 8 bases and J gave up 3 bases; unmatched junction bases: 9. Germline values: CDR1 MNHEY, CDR2 SVGAGI. This CDR3 is 15 amino acids long. DNA for the CDR3: TGTGCCAGCCATGGGTCGGGGGGATACACCGGGGAGCTGTTTTTT. Protein sequence: CASHGSGGYTGELFF.

The J gene is TRBJ1-4, the V gene TRBV28, with 12 bases matching TRBD1. With V trimmed by 6 bases and J by 5 bases, 10 bases remained unmatched. CDR3 length: 17 residues. Per germline, CDR1 MDHEN and CDR2 SYDVKM. CDR3 nucleotide sequence: TGTGCCAGCAGGATTCCCGGGACAGGGGGCGGAAATGAAAAACTGTTTTTT. It codes for CASRIPGTGGGNEKLFF.

Here the CDR3 DNA reads TGCGCCAGCAGCCAAGTAGTAGCGGGAGGGCTGGGGGAGACCCAGTACTTC. It specifies CASSQVVAGGLGETQYF. The chain is built from TRBV4-1 and TRBJ2-5, with 11 bases aligning to TRBD2. CDR1 is MGHRA, CDR2 YSYEKL, per germline. The CDR3 loop spans 17 amino acids. J lost 5 bases, V lost 1 base, and 9 bases had no gene match.

This clone was found once. The chain is built from TRBV6-2 or TRBV6-3 and TRBJ1-5; D gene ambiguous. V was clipped by 2 bases and J by 1 base, with 12 bases between them. Germline CDR1 and CDR2: MNHEY and SVGEGT. The CDR3 totals 16 residues. The CDR3 is CASSYPGLGSNQPQHF. The CDR3 region has the DNA TGTGCCAGCAGTTACCCAGGCCTAGGGAGCAATCAGCCCCAGCATTTT.

The chain joins TRBV29-1 to TRBJ2-1, with 12 bases aligning to TRBD2. CDR3 length equals 14 residues. The J segment lost 7 bases and the V segment lost 7 bases, leaving 8 bases of the junction unmatched. The germline CDR1 and CDR2 sequences are SQVTM and ANQGSEA. This chain's CDR3 is CSASTSGRSNEQFF. CDR3 sequence (DNA): TGCAGCGCCAGCACTAGCGGGAGGTCGAATGAGCAGTTCTTC.

This clone was observed a few times. V usage is TRBV11-2 and J usage is TRBJ2-7; TRBD1 matches 10 bases. Germline-derived CDR1 and CDR2 are SGHAT and FQNNGV. V gave up 1 base and J gave up 3 bases; unmatched junction bases: 0. This CDR3 region has 14 residues. The CDR3 reads CASSLGTGGYEQYF. The CDR3 nucleotides read TGTGCCAGCAGCTTAGGGACAGGGGGCTACGAGCAGTACTTC.

The V gene is TRBV6-2 or TRBV6-3, the J gene TRBJ2-1, with TRBD2 matching over 10 bases. The germline gives CDR1 MNHEY, CDR2 SVGEGT. The ends lost 4 bases at V and 5 bases at J; junction bases unmatched: 5. This CDR3 has 15 amino acids. As DNA, the CDR3 is TGTGCCAGCAGTTCAGGACTAGCGGAAGACAATGAGCAGTTCTTC. Its protein is CASSSGLAEDNEQFF.

This clone was seen just once. CDR3 in DNA: TGCAGCGTCAATCCCCTGGGACAGGGGCGAAATGAGCAGTTCTTC. It is translated as CSVNPLGQGRNEQFF. V and J are TRBV29-1 and TRBJ2-1; the match to TRBD1 covers 10 bases. V was clipped by 6 bases and J by 7 bases; unmatched bases: 12. CDR1 and CDR2 (germline): SQVTM, ANQGSEA. There are 15 residues in the CDR3.